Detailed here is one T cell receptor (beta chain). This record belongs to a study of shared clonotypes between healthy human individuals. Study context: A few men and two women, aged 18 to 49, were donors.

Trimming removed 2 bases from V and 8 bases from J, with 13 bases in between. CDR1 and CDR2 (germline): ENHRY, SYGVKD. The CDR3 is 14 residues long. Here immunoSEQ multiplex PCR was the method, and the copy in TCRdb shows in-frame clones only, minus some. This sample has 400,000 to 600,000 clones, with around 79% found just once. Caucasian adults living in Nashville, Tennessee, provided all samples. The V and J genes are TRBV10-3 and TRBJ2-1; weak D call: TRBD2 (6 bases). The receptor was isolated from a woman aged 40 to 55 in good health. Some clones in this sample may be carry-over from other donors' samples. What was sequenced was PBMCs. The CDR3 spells CAISEAGSTYEQFF. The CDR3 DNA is TGTGCCATCAGTGAGGCCGGGAGTACATATGAGCAGTTCTTC.